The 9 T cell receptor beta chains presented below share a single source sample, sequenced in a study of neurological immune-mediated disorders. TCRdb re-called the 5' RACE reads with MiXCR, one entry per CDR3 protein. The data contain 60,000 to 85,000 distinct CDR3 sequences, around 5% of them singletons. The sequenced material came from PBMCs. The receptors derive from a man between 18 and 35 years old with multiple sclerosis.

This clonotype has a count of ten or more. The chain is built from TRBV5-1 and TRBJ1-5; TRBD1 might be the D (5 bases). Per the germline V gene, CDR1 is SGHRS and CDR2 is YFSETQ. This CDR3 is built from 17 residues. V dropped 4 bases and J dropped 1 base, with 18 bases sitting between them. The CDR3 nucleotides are TGCGCCAGCAGCCTCACTGGGGAGGGGTTGAGCAATCAGCCCCAGCATTTT. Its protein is CASSLTGEGLSNQPQHF. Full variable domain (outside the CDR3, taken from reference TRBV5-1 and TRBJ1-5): KAGVTQTPRYLIKTRGQQVTLSCSPISGHRSVSWYQQTPGQGLQFLFEYFSETQRNKGNFPGRFSGRQFSNSRSEMNVSTLELGDSALYLCASSLTGEGLSNQPQHFGDGTRLSIL.

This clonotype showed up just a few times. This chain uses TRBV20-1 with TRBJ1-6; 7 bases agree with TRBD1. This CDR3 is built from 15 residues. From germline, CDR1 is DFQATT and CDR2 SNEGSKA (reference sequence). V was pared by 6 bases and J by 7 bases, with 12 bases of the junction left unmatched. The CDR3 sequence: CSARKDRAGNSPLHF. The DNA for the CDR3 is TGCAGTGCCCGGAAAGACAGGGCGGGAAATTCACCCCTCCACTTT.

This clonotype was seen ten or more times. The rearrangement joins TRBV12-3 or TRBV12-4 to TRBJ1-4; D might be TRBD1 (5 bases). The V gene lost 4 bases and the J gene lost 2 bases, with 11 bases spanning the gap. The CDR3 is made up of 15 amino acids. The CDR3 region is CASSSGGFTNEKLFF. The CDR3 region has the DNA TGTGCCAGCAGTTCCGGGGGGTTCACTAATGAAAAACTGTTTTTT.

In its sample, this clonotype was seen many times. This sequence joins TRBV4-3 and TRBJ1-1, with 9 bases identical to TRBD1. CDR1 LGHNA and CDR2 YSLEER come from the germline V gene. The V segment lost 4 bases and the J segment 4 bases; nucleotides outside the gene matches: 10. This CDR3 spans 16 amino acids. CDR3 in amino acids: CASSRDRAFFGTEAFF. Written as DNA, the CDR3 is TGCGCCAGCAGCCGGGACAGGGCCTTTTTTGGCACTGAAGCTTTCTTT.

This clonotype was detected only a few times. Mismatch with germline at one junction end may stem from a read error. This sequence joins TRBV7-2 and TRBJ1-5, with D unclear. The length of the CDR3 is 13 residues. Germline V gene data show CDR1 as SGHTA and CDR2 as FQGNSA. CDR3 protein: CASSLVHNQPQNF. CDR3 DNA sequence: TGTGCCAGCAGCTTAGTACATAATCAGCCCCAGAATTTT.

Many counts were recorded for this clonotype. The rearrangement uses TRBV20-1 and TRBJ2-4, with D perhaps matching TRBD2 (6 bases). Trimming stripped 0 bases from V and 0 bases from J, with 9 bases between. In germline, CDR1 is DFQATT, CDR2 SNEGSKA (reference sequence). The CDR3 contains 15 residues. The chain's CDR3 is CSAREDGGAKNIQYF. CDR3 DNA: TGCAGTGCTAGAGAGGACGGGGGAGCCAAAAACATTCAGTACTTC.

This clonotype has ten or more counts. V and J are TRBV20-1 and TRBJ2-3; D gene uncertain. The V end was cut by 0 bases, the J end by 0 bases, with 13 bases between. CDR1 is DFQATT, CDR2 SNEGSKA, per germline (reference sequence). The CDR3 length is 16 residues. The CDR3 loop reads CSARERIRTSTDTQYF. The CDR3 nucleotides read TGCAGTGCTAGAGAGAGAATTAGAACTAGCACAGATACGCAGTATTTT.

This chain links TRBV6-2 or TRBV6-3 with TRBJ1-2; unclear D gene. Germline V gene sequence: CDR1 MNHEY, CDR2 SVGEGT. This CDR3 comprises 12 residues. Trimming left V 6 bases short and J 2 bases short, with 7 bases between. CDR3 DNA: TGTGCCAGCAGCCTCATCAACTATGGCTACACCTTC. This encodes CASSLINYGYTF.

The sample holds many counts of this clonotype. CDR3 nucleotides: TGTGCCAGCAGCCCCCCCGCCCAGGGGGGCGGCGGGGAGCTGTTTTTT. Translated: CASSPPAQGGGGELFF. This chain uses TRBV9 with TRBJ2-2; maybe TRBD1 (7 bases). The germline CDR1 and CDR2 sequences are SGDLS and YYNGEE. Trimming took 4 bases from V and 7 from J, leaving 20 bases between them. The length of the CDR3 is 16 residues.